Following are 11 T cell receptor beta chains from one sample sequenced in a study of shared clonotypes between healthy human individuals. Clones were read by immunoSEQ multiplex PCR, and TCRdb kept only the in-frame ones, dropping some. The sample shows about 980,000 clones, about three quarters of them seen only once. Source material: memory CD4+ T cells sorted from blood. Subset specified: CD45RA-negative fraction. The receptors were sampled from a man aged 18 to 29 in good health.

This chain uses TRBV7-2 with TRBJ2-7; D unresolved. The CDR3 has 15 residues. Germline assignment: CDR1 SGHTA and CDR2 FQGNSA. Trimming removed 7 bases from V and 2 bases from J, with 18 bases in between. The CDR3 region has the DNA TGTGCCAGCATAGCTTACGGCATCAAGACCTACGAGCAGTACTTC. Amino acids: CASIAYGIKTYEQYF. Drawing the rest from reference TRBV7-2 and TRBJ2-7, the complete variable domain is GAGVSQSPSNKVTEKGKDVELRCDPISGHTALYWYRQSLGQGLEFLIYFQGNSAPDKSGLPSDRFSAERTGGSVSTLTIQRTQQEDSAVYLCASIAYGIKTYEQYFGPGTRLTVT.

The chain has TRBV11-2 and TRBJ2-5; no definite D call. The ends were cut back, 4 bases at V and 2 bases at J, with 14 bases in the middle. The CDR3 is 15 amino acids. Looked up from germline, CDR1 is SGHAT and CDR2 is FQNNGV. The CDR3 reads CASSSPGRIQETQYF. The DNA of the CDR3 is TGTGCCAGCAGCTCCCCAGGACGCATTCAAGAGACCCAGTACTTC.

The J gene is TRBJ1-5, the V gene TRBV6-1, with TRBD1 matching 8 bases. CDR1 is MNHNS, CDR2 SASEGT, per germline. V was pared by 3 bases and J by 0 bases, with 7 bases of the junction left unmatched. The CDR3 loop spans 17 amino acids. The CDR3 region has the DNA TGTGCCAGCAGTGACGCACAGGGGGGGAATAGCAATCAGCCCCAGCATTTT. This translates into CASSDAQGGNSNQPQHF.

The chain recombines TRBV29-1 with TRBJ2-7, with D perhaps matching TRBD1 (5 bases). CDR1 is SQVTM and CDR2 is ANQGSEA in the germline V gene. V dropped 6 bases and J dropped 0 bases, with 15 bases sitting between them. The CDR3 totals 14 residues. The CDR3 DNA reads TGCAGCGTGGAACAGGACCGGAGCTCCTACGAGCAGTACTTC. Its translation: CSVEQDRSSYEQYF.

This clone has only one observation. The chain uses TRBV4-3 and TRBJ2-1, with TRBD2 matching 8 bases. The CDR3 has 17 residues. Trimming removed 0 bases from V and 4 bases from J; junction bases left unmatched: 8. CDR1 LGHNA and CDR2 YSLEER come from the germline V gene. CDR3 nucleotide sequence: TGCGCCAGCAGCCAAGACGTTCGGGGGGGCCTTTACAATGAGCAGTTCTTC. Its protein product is CASSQDVRGGLYNEQFF.

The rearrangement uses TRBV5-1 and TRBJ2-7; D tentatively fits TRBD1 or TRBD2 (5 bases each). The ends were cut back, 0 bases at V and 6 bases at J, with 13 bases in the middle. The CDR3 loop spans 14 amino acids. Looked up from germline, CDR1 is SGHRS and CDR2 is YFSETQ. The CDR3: CASSLAGTELEQYF. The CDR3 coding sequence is TGCGCCAGCAGCTTGGCCGGGACGGAACTCGAGCAGTACTTC.

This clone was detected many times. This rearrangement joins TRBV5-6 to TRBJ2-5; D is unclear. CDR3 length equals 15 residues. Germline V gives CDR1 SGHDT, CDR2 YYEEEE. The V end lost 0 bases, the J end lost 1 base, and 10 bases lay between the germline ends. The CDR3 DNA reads TGTGCCAGCAGCTTGGTGAGGCTATTCCAAGAGACCCAGTACTTC. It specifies CASSLVRLFQETQYF.

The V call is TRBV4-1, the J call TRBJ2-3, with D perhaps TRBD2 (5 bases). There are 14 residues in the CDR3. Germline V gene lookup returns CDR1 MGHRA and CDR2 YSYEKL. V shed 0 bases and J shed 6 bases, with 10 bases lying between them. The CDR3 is CASSQDSSGDTQYF. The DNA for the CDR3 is TGCGCCAGCAGCCAAGACTCGAGCGGTGATACGCAGTATTTT.

The CDR3 spells CASSLSNLVSYEQYF. Here the CDR3 DNA reads TGTGCCAGCAGCTTAAGTAATCTAGTCTCCTACGAGCAGTACTTC. The V call is TRBV11-2, the J call TRBJ2-7; D unclear. CDR1 SGHAT and CDR2 FQNNGV come from the germline V gene. CDR3 length: 15 amino acids. V dropped 2 bases and J dropped 0 bases, with 11 bases sitting between them.

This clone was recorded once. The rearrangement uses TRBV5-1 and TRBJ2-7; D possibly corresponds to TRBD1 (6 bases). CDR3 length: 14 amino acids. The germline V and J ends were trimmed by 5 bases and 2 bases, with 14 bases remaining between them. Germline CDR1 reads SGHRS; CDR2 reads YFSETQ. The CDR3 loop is CASSPGVTAYEQYF. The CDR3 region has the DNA TGCGCCAGCAGTCCAGGGGTCACCGCCTACGAGCAGTACTTC.

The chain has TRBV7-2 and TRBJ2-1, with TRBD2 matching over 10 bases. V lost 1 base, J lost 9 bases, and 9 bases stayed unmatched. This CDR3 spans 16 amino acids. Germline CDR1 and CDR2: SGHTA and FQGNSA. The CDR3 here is CASSLGLAGVFSEQFF. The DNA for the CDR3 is TGTGCCAGCAGCTTAGGGCTAGCGGGAGTATTTAGTGAGCAGTTCTTC. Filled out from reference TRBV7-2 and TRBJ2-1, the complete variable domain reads GAGVSQSPSNKVTEKGKDVELRCDPISGHTALYWYRQSLGQGLEFLIYFQGNSAPDKSGLPSDRFSAERTGGSVSTLTIQRTQQEDSAVYLCASSLGLAGVFSEQFFGPGTRLTVL.